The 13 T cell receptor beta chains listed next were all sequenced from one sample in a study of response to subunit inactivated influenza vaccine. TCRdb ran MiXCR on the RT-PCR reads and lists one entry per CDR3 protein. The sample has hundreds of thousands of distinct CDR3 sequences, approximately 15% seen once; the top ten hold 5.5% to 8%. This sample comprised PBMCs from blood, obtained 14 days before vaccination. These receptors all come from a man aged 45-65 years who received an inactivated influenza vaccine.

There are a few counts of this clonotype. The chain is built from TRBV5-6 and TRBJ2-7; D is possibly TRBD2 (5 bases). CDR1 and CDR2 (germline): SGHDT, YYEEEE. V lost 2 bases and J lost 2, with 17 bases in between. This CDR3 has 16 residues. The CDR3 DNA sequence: TGTGCCAGCAGCTTATGGACCTCTAGCTTAGCCTACGAGCAGTACTTC. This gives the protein CASSLWTSSLAYEQYF.

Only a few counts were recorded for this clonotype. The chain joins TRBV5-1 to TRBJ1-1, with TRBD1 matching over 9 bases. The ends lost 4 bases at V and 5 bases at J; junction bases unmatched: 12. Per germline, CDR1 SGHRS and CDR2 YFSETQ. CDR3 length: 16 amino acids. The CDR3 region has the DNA TGCGCCAGCAGCGGGAGGGAACAGGGGGCGCGTACTGAAGCTTTCTTT. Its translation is CASSGREQGARTEAFF.

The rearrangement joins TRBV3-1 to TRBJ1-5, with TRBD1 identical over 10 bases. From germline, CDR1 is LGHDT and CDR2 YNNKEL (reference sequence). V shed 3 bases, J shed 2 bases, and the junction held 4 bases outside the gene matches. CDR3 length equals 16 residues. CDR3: CASSQTGGVGNQPQHF. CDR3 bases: TGTGCCAGCAGCCAGACAGGGGGCGTTGGCAATCAGCCCCAGCATTTT.

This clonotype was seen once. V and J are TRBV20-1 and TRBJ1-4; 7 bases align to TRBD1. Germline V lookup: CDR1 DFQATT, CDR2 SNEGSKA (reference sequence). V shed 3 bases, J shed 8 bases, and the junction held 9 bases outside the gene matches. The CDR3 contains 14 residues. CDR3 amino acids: CSASRQGGGEKLFF. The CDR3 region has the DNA TGCAGTGCTAGCAGACAGGGCGGAGGGGAAAAACTGTTTTTT.

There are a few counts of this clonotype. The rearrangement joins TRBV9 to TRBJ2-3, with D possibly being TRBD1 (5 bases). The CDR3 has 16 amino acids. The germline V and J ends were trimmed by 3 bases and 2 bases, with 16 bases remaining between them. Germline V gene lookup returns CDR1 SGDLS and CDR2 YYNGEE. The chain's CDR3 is CASSALDSRITDTQYF. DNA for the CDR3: TGTGCCAGCAGCGCCCTAGACAGTCGGATCACAGATACGCAGTATTTT.

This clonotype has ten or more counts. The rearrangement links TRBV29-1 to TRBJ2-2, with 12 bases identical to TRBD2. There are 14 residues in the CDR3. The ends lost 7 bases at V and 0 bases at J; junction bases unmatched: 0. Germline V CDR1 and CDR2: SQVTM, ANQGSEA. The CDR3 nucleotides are TGCAGCGGGACTAGCGGGGCGAACACCGGGGAGCTGTTTTTT. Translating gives CSGTSGANTGELFF.

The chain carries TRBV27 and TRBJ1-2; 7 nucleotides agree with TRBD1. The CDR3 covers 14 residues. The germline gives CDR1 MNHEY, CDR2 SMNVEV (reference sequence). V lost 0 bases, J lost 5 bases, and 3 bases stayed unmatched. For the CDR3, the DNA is TGTGCCAGCAGTTTATCAGGGACAGTATATGGCTACACCTTC. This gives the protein CASSLSGTVYGYTF.

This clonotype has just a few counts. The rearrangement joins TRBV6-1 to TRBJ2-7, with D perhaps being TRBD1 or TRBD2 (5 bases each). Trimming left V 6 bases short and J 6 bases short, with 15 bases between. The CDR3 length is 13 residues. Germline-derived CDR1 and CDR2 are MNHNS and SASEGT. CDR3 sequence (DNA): TGTGCCAGCAGCCCGGGACGGACCCTCGAGCAGTACTTC. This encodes CASSPGRTLEQYF.

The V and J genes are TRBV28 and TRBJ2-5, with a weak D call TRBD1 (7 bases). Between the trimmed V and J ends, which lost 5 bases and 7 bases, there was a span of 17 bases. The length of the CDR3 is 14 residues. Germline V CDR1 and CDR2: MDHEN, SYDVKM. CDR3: CASSPPGGPGTQYF. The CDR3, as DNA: TGTGCCAGCAGTCCTCCAGGGGGGCCAGGGACCCAGTACTTC.

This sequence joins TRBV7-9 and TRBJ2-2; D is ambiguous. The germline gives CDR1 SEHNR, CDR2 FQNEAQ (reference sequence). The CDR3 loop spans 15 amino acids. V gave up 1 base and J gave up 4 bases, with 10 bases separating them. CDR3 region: CASSLGRFLTGELFF. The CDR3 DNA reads TGTGCCAGCAGCTTAGGACGGTTTCTCACCGGGGAGCTGTTTTTT.

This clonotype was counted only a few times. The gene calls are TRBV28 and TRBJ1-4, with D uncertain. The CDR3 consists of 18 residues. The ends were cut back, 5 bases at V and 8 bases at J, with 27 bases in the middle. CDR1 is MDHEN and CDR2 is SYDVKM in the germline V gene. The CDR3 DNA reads TGTGCCAGCAGTACTACCGACCTCATTCGGACCCGGGAAGAAAAACTGTTTTTT. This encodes CASSTTDLIRTREEKLFF.

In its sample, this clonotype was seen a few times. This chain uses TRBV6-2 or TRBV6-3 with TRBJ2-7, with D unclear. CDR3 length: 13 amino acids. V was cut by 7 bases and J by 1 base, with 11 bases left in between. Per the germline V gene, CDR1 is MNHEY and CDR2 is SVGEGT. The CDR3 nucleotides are TGTGCCAGCAATTTCGACATTTCCTACGAGCAGTACTTC. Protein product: CASNFDISYEQYF.

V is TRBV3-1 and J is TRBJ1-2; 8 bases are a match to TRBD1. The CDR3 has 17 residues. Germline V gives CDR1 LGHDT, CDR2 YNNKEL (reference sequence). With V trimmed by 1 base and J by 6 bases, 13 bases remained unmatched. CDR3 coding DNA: TGTGCCAGCAGCCAAGGGAAATGGGCAGGGGGCGCTAATGGCTACACCTTC. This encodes CASSQGKWAGGANGYTF.